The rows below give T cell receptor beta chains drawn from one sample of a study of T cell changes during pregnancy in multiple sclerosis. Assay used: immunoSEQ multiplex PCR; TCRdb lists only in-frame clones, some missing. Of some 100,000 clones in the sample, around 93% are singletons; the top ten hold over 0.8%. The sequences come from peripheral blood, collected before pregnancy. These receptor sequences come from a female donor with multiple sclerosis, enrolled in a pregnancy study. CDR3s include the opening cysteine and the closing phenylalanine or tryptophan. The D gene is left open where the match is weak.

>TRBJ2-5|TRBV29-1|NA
CTIEVPPGVGETQYF
TGCACCATAGAGGTCCCACCGGGAGTCGGAGAGACCCAGTACTTC
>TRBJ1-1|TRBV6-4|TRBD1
CASGQENTEAFF
TGTGCCAGCGGACAGGAGAACACTGAAGCTTTCTTT
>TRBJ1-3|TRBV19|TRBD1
CASRPMGQGGNTIYF
TGTGCCAGTAGACCCATGGGACAGGGAGGAAACACCATATATTTT
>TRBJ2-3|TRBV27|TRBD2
CASSARLAADTQYF
TGTGCCAGCAGTGCCCGACTAGCCGCAGATACGCAGTATTTT
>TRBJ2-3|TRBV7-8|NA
CASSRSIGRRGTDTQYF
TGTGCCAGCAGTCGTTCAATAGGGCGGAGGGGCACAGATACGCAGTATTTT
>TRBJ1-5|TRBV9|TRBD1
CASSRDREQPQHF
TGTGCCAGCAGCCGGGACAGGGAACAGCCCCAGCATTTT
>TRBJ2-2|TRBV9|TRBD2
CASSYSPRWASGNTGELFF
TGTGCCAGCAGTTATAGCCCGCGGTGGGCTAGCGGGAACACCGGGGAGCTGTTTTTT
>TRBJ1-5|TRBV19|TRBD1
CASSSWTGQGNQPQHF
TGTGCCAGTAGCTCGTGGACAGGGCAGGGCAATCAGCCCCAGCATTTT
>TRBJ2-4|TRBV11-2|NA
CASSSVAKNIQYF
TGTGCCAGCAGCTCCGTAGCCAAAAACATTCAGTACTTC
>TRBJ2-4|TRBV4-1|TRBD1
CASSQDTGTGSHIQYF
TGCGCCAGCAGCCAAGATACAGGGACAGGGAGTCACATTCAGTACTTC
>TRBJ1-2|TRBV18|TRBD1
CASSPLITIQGINYGYTF
TGTGCCAGCTCACCGCTCATTACGATACAGGGGATTAACTATGGCTACACCTTC
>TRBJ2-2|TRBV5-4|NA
CASSLGRETGELFF
TGTGCCAGCAGCTTGGGACGGGAGACCGGGGAGCTGTTTTTT
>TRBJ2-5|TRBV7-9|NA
CASRRRDTPAQETQYF
TGTGCCAGCAGACGACGGGACACCCCGGCCCAAGAGACCCAGTACTTC
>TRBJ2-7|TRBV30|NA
CAWSVDRYEQYF
TGTGCCTGGAGTGTCGACAGGTACGAGCAGTACTTC
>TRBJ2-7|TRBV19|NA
CASSHDSFSYEQYF
TGTGCCAGTAGTCACGACAGTTTCTCCTACGAGCAGTACTTC
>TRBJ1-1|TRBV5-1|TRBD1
CASSPGTGYIEAFF
TGCGCCAGCAGCCCTGGGACAGGGTATATTGAAGCTTTCTTT
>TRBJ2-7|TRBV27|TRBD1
CASSLKTGDVSYEQYF
TGTGCCAGCAGTTTAAAGACAGGGGACGTTTCCTACGAGCAGTACTTC